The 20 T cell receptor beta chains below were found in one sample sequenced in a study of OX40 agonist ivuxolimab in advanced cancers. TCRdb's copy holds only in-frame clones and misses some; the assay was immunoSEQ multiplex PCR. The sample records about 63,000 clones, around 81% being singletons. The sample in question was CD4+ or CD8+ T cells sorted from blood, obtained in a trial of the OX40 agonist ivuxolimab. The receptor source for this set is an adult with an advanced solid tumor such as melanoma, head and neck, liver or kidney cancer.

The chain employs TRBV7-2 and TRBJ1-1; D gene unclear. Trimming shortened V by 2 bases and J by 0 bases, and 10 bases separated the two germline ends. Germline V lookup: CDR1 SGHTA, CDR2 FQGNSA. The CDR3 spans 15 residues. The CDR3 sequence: CASSLLGSMNTEAFF. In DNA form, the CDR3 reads TGTGCCAGCAGCTTACTAGGCAGTATGAACACTGAAGCTTTCTTT.

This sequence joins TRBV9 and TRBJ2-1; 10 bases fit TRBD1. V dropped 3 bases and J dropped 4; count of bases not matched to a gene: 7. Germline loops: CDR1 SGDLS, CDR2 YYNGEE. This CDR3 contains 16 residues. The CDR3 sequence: CASSARTGGDYNEQFF. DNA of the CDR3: TGTGCCAGCAGCGCCCGGACAGGGGGGGATTACAATGAGCAGTTCTTC.

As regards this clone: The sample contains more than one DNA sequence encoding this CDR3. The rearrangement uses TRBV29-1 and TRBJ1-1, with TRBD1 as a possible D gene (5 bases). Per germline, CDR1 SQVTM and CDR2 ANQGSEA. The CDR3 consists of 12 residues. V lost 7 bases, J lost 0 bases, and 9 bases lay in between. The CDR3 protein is CSAETVNTEAFF. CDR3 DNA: TGCAGCGCCGAGACAGTGAACACTGAAGCTTTCTTT.

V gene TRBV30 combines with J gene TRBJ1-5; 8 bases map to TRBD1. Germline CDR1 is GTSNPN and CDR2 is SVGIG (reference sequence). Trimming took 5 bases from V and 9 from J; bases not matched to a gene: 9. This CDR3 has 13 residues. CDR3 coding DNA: TGTGCCTGGGGGACAGGTGGTCTGCGGCCCCAGCATTTT. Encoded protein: CAWGTGGLRPQHF.

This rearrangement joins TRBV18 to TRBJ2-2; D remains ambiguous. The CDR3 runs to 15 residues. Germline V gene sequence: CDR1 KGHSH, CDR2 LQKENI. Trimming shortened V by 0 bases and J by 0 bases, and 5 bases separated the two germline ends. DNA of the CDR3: TGTGCCAGCTCACCACCACCGGCGAACACCGGGGAGCTGTTTTTT. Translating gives CASSPPPANTGELFF. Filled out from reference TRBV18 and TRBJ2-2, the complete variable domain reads NAGVMQNPRHLVRRRGQEARLRCSPMKGHSHVYWYRQLPEEGLKFMVYLQKENIIDESGMPKERFSAEFPKEGPSILRIQQVVRGDSAAYFCASSPPPANTGELFFGEGSRLTVL.

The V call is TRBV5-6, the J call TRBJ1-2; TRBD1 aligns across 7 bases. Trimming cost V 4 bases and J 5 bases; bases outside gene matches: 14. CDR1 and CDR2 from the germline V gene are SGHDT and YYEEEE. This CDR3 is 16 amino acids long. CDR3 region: CASSPDRPPFLYGYTF. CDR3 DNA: TGTGCCAGCAGCCCGGACAGGCCTCCGTTTCTTTATGGCTACACCTTC.

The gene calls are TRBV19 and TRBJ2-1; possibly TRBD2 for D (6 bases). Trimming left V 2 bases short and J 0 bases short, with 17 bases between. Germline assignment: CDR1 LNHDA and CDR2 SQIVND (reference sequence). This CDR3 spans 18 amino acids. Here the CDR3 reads CASSIRRGGWSSYNEQFF. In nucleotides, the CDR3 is TGTGCCAGTAGTATAAGGAGGGGAGGCTGGAGCTCCTACAATGAGCAGTTCTTC.

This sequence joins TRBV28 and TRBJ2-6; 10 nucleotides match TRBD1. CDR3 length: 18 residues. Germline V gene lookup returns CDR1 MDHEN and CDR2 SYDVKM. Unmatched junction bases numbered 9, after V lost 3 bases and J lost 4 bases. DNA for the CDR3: TGTGCCAGCAGTTTTCCCCCGGGACAGGGGACGGGGGCCAACGTCCTGACTTTC. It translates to CASSFPPGQGTGANVLTF.

The CDR3 DNA reads TGCGCCAGCAGCCAAGACCCGGGGGCCAACGTCCTGACTTTC. Residues: CASSQDPGANVLTF. The rearrangement uses TRBV4-3 and TRBJ2-6, with D unresolved. Per germline, CDR1 LGHNA and CDR2 YSLEER. The V end lost 0 bases, the J end lost 4 bases, and 4 bases lay between the germline ends. The CDR3 has 14 amino acids.

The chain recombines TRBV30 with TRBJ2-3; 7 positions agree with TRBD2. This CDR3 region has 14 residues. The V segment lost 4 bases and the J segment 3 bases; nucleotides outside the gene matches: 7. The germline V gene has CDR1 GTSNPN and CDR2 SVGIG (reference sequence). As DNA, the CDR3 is TGTGCCTGGATTAGGGGACTAAAAACAGATACGCAGTATTTT. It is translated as CAWIRGLKTDTQYF. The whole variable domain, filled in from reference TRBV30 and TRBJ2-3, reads SQTIHQWPATLVQPVGSPLSLECTVEGTSNPNLYWYRQAAGRGLQLLFYSVGIGQISSEVPQNLSASRPQDRQFILSSKKLLLSDSGFYLCAWIRGLKTDTQYFGPGTRLTVL.

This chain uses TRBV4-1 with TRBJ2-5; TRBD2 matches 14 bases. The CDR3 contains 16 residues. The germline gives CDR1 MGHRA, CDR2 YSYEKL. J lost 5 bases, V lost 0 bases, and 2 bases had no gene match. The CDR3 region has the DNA TGCGCCAGCAGCCAAGATGGGACTAGCGGGGGTGAGACCCAGTACTTC. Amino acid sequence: CASSQDGTSGGETQYF.

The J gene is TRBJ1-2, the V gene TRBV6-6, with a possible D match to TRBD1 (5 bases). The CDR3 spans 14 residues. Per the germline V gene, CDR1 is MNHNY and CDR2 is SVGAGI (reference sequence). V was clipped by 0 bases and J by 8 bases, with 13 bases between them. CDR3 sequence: CASSYSTGEWGYTF. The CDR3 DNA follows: TGTGCCAGCAGTTACTCGACGGGGGAGTGGGGCTACACCTTC.

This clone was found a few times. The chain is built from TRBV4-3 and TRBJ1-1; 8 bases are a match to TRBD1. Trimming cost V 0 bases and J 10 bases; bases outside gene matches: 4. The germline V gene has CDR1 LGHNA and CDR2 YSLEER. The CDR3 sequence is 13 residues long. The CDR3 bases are TGCGCCAGCAGCCAAGATCAGGGGGCCTCAGCTTTCTTT. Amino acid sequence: CASSQDQGASAFF.

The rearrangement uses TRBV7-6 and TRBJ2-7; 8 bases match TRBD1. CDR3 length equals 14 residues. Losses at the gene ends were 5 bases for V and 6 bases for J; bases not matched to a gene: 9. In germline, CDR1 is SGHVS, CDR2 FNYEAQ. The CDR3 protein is CASSPRTGMSEQYF. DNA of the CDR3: TGTGCCAGCAGCCCAAGGACAGGGATGAGCGAGCAGTACTTC.

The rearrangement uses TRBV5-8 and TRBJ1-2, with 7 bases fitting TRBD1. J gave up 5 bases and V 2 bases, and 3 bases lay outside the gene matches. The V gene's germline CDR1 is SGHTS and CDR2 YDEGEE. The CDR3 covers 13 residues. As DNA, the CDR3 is TGTGCCAGCAGCTTAGGGGGCGCTTATGGCTACACCTTC. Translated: CASSLGGAYGYTF.

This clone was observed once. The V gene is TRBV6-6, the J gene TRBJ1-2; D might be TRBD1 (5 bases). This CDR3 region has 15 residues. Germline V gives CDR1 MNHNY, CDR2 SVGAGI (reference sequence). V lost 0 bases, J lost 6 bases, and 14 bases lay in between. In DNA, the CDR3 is TGTGCCAGCAGTTACTCCGGGGGAGACGGGGATGGCTACACCTTC. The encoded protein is CASSYSGGDGDGYTF.

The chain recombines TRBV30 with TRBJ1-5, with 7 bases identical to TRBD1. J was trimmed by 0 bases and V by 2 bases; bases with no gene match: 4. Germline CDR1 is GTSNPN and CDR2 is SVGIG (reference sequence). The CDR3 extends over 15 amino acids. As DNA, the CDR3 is TGTGCCTGGAGTACCGGGACAGTTAGCAATCAGCCCCAGCATTTT. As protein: CAWSTGTVSNQPQHF.

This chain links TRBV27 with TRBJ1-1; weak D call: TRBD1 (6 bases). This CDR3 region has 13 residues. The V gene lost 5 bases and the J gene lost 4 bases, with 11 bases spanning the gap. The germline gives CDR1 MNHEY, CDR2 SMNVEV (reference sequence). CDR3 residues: CASSITGSTEAFF. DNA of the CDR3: TGTGCCAGCAGTATAACAGGGAGCACTGAAGCTTTCTTT.

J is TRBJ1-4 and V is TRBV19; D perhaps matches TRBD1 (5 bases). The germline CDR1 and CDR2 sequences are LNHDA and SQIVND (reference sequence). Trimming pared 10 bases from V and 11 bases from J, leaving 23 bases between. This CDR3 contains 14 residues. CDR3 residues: CATPAAGRRDKLFF. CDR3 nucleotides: TGTGCCACCCCGGCGGCAGGGCGGCGAGACAAACTGTTTTTT.

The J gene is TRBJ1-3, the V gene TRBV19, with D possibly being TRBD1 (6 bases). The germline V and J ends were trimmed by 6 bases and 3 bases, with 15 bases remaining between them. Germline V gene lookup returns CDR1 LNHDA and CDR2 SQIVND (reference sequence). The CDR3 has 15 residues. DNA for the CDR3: TGTGCCAGTAGCGAGACCCTGGACAGTGGAAACACCATATATTTT. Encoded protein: CASSETLDSGNTIYF.